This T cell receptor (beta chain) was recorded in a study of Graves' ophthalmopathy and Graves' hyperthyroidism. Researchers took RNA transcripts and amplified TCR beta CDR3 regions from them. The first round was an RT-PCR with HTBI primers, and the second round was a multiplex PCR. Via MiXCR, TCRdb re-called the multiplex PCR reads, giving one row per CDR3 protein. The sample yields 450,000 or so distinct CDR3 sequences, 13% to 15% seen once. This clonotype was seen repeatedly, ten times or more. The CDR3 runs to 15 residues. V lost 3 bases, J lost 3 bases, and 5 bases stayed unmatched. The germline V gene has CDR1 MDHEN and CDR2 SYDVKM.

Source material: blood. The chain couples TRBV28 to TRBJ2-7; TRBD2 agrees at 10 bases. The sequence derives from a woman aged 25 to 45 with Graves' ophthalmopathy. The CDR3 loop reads CASSFAASGSYEQYF. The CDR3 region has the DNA TGTGCCAGCAGTTTCGCGGCTAGCGGGAGCTACGAGCAGTACTTC.